Each of the 2 T cell receptor beta chains below was sequenced from the same sample in a study of vaccination and CD4 T cells after COVID-19. The treatment is: roughly ten-day PBMC culture with coronavirus spike peptide pools or control peptides (ViraFEST assay). No antigen is known for these receptors. The assay that was used to sequence DNA from cultured CD4+ T cells was the Oncomine TCR Beta short-read assay. Via MiXCR, TCRdb re-called the PCR reads, giving one row per CDR3 protein. The sample includes approximately 14,000 distinct CDR3 sequences, approximately 35% seen only once; the top ten take about 35%. The material sequenced was cultured CD4+ T cells from blood. The source of these receptors is a human donor with COVID-19.

This chain joins TRBV20-1 and TRBJ1-5, with TRBD1 as a possible D gene (6 bases). With 1 base removed from V and 2 bases from J, the gap between germline ends came to 15 bases. The germline CDR1 and CDR2 sequences are DFQATT and SNEGSKA (reference sequence). CDR3 length equals 16 residues. The CDR3 sequence is CSARGGANIGNQPQHF. Written as DNA, the CDR3 is TGCAGTGCTAGAGGGGGGGCTAATATCGGCAATCAGCCCCAGCATTTT.

The V and J genes are TRBV7-6 and TRBJ1-4; the D gene is possibly TRBD1 (6 bases). CDR3 length: 15 amino acids. In germline, CDR1 is SGHVS, CDR2 FNYEAQ. Trimming removed 1 base at V and 6 bases at J, with 12 bases between. DNA for the CDR3: TGTGCCAGCAGCTTAGTGGGGGCGCGGGATGAAAAACTGTTTTTT. Its translation is CASSLVGARDEKLFF.